This entry lists 24 T cell receptor beta chains sequenced from one sample in a study of post-analysis software for immune sequencing data. Prepared TCR beta cDNA libraries contained unique molecular identifiers. TCRdb re-derived calls from the PCR reads in MiXCR, one entry per CDR3 protein. In the table there are around 190,000 distinct CDR3 sequences, over 25% of which are singletons. Their target antigens are unknown. Study-wide results and caveats: Controls had lower frequencies than patients of a handful of TRBV segments, which included TRBV5-6, TRBV5-1 and TRBV20-1.

The sample was blood. These receptors were taken from a girl aged 2 to 17 with multiple sclerosis.

The rearrangement links TRBV29-1 to TRBJ1-2; maybe TRBD1 (5 bases). The CDR3 spans 13 residues. Trimming took 4 bases from V and 4 from J, leaving 13 bases between them. Germline assignment: CDR1 SQVTM and CDR2 ANQGSEA. The CDR3 region has the DNA TGCAGCGTTGGCCTGGGGCAGGGCTATGGCTACACCTTC. This encodes CSVGLGQGYGYTF.

This clonotype was detected many times. The rearrangement uses TRBV15 and TRBJ2-6, with unresolved D. CDR3 size: 14 residues. The germline V and J ends were trimmed by 4 bases and 0 bases, with 4 bases remaining between them. Germline V CDR1 and CDR2: LNHNV, YYDKDF (reference sequence). The CDR3 DNA is TGTGCCACCAGCATTTCCTCTGGGGCCAACGTCCTGACTTTC. Residues: CATSISSGANVLTF.

Remarks on this clonotype: Since the CDR3 does not end with the conserved phenylalanine or tryptophan, this likely comes from a read error. The gene calls are TRBV4-1 and TRBJ1-6; D unresolved. The V end was cut by 0 bases, the J end by 7 bases, with 4 bases between. The CDR3 runs 13 residues. In germline, CDR1 is MGHRA, CDR2 YSYEKL. CDR3 protein: CASSQDLNSPLHC. The DNA for the CDR3 is TGCGCCAGCAGCCAAGATTTGAATTCACCCCTCCACTGT.

Many counts were recorded for this clonotype. The CDR3 DNA follows: TGTGCCAGCAGTTACGGAGGGGGGTCGTACCAAGAGACCCAGTACTTC. It codes for CASSYGGGSYQETQYF. V usage is TRBV6-5 and J usage is TRBJ2-5, with D possibly being TRBD1 or TRBD2 (6 bases each). The V end was cut by 2 bases, the J end by 0 bases, with 13 bases between. Per germline, CDR1 MNHEY and CDR2 SVGAGI. The CDR3 consists of 16 residues.

This clonotype was counted many times. The V and J genes are TRBV12-3 or TRBV12-4 and TRBJ2-7; 7 positions agree with TRBD1. This CDR3 is 17 amino acids long. J was trimmed by 5 bases and V by 3 bases; bases with no gene match: 16. As DNA, the CDR3 is TGTGCCAGCAGTTTGGCCCTGGGGGACAGAAGGGGTGACGAGCAGTACTTC. Protein sequence: CASSLALGDRRGDEQYF.

For the CDR3, the DNA is TGTGCCAGCAGCCCCCCTAGCTCAAATGAGCAGTACTTC. Protein product: CASSPPSSNEQYF. The chain couples TRBV5-5 to TRBJ2-5, with D perhaps TRBD2 (5 bases). The CDR3 has 13 amino acids. Deletions cut 4 bases from V and 11 bases from J, with 18 bases between. The germline gives CDR1 SGHKS, CDR2 YYEKEE (reference sequence).

V gene TRBV5-1 combines with J gene TRBJ1-1; weak D call: TRBD1 (5 bases). This CDR3 comprises 15 residues. CDR1 SGHRS and CDR2 YFSETQ come from the germline V gene. V lost 4 bases to trimming and J lost 1 base, with 14 bases between them. CDR3 sequence reads: CASSPRGGENTEAFF. The CDR3 nucleotides are TGCGCCAGCAGCCCGCGCGGGGGGGAGAACACTGAAGCTTTCTTT.

This clonotype was recorded only once. The V gene is TRBV5-1, the J gene TRBJ1-4, with D uncertain. The CDR3 runs 14 residues. Germline assignment: CDR1 SGHRS and CDR2 YFSETQ. V dropped 5 bases and J dropped 5 bases, with 13 bases sitting between them. The CDR3 here is CASRTEQQNEKLFF. CDR3 sequence (DNA): TGCGCCAGCAGGACGGAACAGCAAAATGAAAAACTGTTTTTT.

This clonotype turned up a few times. The chain has TRBV12-3 or TRBV12-4 and TRBJ2-5; maybe TRBD2 (6 bases). Between the trimmed V and J ends, which lost 0 bases and 5 bases, there was a span of 10 bases. The CDR3 totals 14 residues. The CDR3 DNA follows: TGTGCCAGCAGTTTAGCGGGGGGTAGTGAGACCCAGTACTTC. Translation: CASSLAGGSETQYF.

The chain has TRBV29-1 and TRBJ2-5; possibly TRBD2 for D (6 bases). With the DNA end fitting TRBJ2-1 better, the J assignment may be wrong. CDR1 is SQVTM and CDR2 is ANQGSEA in the germline V gene. This CDR3 region has 11 residues. The CDR3 sequence is CSVDGGETQFF. As DNA, the CDR3 is TGCAGCGTTGACGGGGGAGAGACCCAGTTCTTC.

This clonotype has only a few counts. The genes are TRBV5-1 and TRBJ2-7; 16 bases agree with TRBD2. The CDR3 is 18 residues long. Germline assignment: CDR1 SGHRS and CDR2 YFSETQ. The V and J ends lost 3 bases and 7 bases, in that order; junction bases with no gene match: 13. CDR3: CASSSRTGTSGRGHEQYF. The CDR3 coding sequence is TGCGCCAGCAGCTCGAGGACAGGGACTAGCGGGAGGGGGCATGAGCAGTACTTC.

Note on this clonotype: A much larger clone differs by one base, so this may be a read error. The chain is built from TRBV20-1 and TRBJ2-5, with 12 bases matching TRBD2. From germline, CDR1 is DFQATT and CDR2 SNEGSKA (reference sequence). The CDR3 is 16 amino acids. With 3 bases clipped from V and 9 bases from J, the junction kept 14 bases outside the gene matches. DNA of the CDR3: TGCAGTGCTAGGCCTAGCGGGAGGGCCTTGCGGGAGGCCCAGTACTTC. It is translated as CSARPSGRALREAQYF.

The rearrangement uses TRBV2 and TRBJ2-5; D may be TRBD1 (5 bases). Near its end, the DNA agrees better with TRBJ2-7, so the J call may be wrong. Per germline, CDR1 SNHLY and CDR2 FYNNEI. The CDR3 has 15 residues. The CDR3 protein is CASTDEGHEECEQYF. CDR3 in DNA: TGTGCCAGCACCGATGAAGGACATGAGGAGTGCGAGCAGTACTTC.

This clonotype was counted between two and nine times. The chain is built from TRBV6-1 and TRBJ2-1; D gene ambiguous. The CDR3 has 16 residues. Germline loops: CDR1 MNHNS, CDR2 SASEGT. The ends were cut back, 2 bases at V and 7 bases at J, with 18 bases in the middle. The chain's CDR3 is CASSEILAGRRNEQFF. As DNA, the CDR3 is TGTGCCAGCAGTGAAATCTTGGCAGGAAGGCGGAATGAGCAGTTCTTC.

The chain carries TRBV12-3 or TRBV12-4 and TRBJ1-1; weak D call: TRBD1 (6 bases). The CDR3 covers 16 residues. The V and J ends lost 6 bases and 2 bases respectively, with 19 bases between them. As DNA, the CDR3 is TGTGCCAGCAGGGGGGCCGCGGGGGTTTTTAACACTGAAGCTTTCTTT. The encoded protein is CASRGAAGVFNTEAFF.

V gene TRBV20-1 combines with J gene TRBJ1-5, with 10 bases matching TRBD1. This CDR3 spans 15 amino acids. Per the germline V gene, CDR1 is DFQATT and CDR2 is SNEGSKA (reference sequence). Germline trimming cut 3 bases from V and 7 bases from J; bases unmatched to any gene: 9. CDR3 sequence: CSASGGQGKGQPQHF. The CDR3, as DNA: TGCAGTGCTAGTGGGGGACAGGGGAAAGGACAGCCCCAGCATTTT.

This clonotype was counted at least ten times. V and J are TRBV6-4 and TRBJ2-4; D is uncertain. The CDR3 spans 15 residues. The V and J ends lost 5 bases and 3 bases respectively, with 14 bases between them. CDR1 and CDR2 from the germline V gene are MRHNA and SNTAGT. CDR3 nucleotide sequence: TGTGCCAGCAGTTGGCAGACTGTTGGCAAAAACATTCAGTACTTC. It codes for CASSWQTVGKNIQYF.

This clonotype occurred once. This may arise from a read error, as a much more abundant clone is one base away. The chain links TRBV7-2 to TRBJ2-7; a weak D match, TRBD2 (6 bases). The CDR3 has 17 residues. Germline-derived CDR1 and CDR2 are SGHTA and FQGNSA. Trimming pared 8 bases from V and 0 bases from J, leaving 23 bases between. The chain's CDR3 is CASGSPWGTGYSYEQYF. The CDR3 DNA follows: TGTGCCAGCGGCTCCCCGTGGGGGACTGGTTACTCCTACGAGCAGTACTTC.

This clonotype occurred many times. The V and J genes are TRBV29-1 and TRBJ1-1, with D uncertain. Trimming took 6 bases from V and 1 from J, leaving 9 bases between them. Germline-derived CDR1 and CDR2 are SQVTM and ANQGSEA. The CDR3 sequence is 12 residues long. Written as DNA, the CDR3 is TGCAGCGTCATCAAGACGAACACTGAAGCTTTCTTT. Translated, it gives CSVIKTNTEAFF.

This clonotype showed up many times. The chain joins TRBV7-2 to TRBJ2-3, with 9 bases matching TRBD1. The CDR3 has 15 residues. The germline V gene encodes CDR1 SGHTA and CDR2 FQGNSA. The junction had 8 bases not matched to a gene; V was cut back by 4 bases and J by 6 bases. This chain's CDR3 is CASSWTGDKRDTQYF. The CDR3 region has the DNA TGTGCCAGCAGCTGGACAGGGGACAAGCGGGATACGCAGTATTTT.

This clonotype was seen a handful of times. This chain joins TRBV12-5 and TRBJ1-5; no firm D call. Trimming pared 5 bases from V and 1 base from J, leaving 15 bases between. CDR1 and CDR2 from the germline V gene are LGHNT and FRNRAP. The CDR3 sequence is 16 residues long. CDR3 DNA sequence: TGTGCTAGTGGTCAAGACTGGGAGGGAAGCAATCAGCCCCAGCATTTT. As protein: CASGQDWEGSNQPQHF.

The rearrangement links TRBV11-2 to TRBJ2-1, with D hard to call. CDR3 size: 13 residues. V gave up 1 base and J gave up 6 bases, with 7 bases separating them. Germline CDR1 reads SGHAT; CDR2 reads FQNNGV. CDR3 protein: CASSLVESNEQFF. In DNA, the CDR3 is TGTGCCAGCAGCTTAGTGGAGAGCAATGAGCAGTTCTTC.

The chain recombines TRBV28 with TRBJ1-2, with 7 bases identical to TRBD1. The CDR3 is 15 residues long. V trimming: 4 bases; J trimming: 1 base; junction bases outside the gene matches: 6. From germline, CDR1 is MDHEN and CDR2 SYDVKM. The CDR3 region is CASSSAGTDNYGYTF. CDR3 sequence (DNA): TGTGCCAGCAGTTCCGCCGGGACAGATAACTATGGCTACACCTTC.

The table lists this clonotype with a few counts. The rearrangement links TRBV3-1 to TRBJ2-7; a weak D match, TRBD1 (5 bases). The CDR3 contains 13 residues. V lost 4 bases to trimming and J lost 0 bases, with 7 bases between them. Germline V gene data show CDR1 as LGHDT and CDR2 as YNNKEL (reference sequence). The CDR3 region is CASSPGASYEQYF. CDR3 DNA sequence: TGTGCCAGCAGCCCTGGGGCCTCCTACGAGCAGTACTTC.